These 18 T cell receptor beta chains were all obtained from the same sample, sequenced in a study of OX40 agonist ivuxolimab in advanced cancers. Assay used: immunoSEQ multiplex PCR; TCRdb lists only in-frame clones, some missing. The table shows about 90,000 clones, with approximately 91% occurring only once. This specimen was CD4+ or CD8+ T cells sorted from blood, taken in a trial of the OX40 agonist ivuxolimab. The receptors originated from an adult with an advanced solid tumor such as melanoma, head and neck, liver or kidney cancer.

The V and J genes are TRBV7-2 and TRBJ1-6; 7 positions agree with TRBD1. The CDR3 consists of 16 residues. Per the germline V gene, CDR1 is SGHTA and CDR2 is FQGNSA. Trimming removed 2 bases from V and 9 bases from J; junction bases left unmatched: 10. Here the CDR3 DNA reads TGTGCCAGCAGCTTAAAGGGGGCGCCCCTAGGTTCACCCCTCCACTTT. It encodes CASSLKGAPLGSPLHF.

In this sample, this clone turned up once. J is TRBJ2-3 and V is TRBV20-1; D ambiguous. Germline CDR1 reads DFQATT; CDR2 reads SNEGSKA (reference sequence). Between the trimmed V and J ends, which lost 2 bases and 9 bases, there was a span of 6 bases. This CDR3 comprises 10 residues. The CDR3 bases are TGCAGTGCTAGATTACACACGCAGTATTTT. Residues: CSARLHTQYF.

The CDR3 region has the DNA TGCAGCGCCGTACAGCAACAGTTGAACACTGAAGCTTTCTTT. This sequence encodes CSAVQQQLNTEAFF. This rearrangement joins TRBV29-1 to TRBJ1-1; no clear D gene. The CDR3 runs to 14 residues. Germline CDR1 reads SQVTM; CDR2 reads ANQGSEA. Trimming removed 7 bases at V and 0 bases at J, with 15 bases between.

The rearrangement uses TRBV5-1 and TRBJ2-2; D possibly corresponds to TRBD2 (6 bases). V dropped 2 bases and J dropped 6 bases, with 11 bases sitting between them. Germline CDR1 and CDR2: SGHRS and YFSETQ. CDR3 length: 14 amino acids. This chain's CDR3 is CASSFGGGSGELFF. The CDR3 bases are TGCGCCAGCAGCTTTGGGGGAGGCTCCGGGGAGCTGTTTTTT.

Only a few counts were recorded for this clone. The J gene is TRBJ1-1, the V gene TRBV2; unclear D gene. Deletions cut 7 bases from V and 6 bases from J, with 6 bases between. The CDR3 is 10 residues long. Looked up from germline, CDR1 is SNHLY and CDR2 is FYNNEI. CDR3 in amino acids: CASMRAEAFF. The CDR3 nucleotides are TGTGCCAGCATGCGGGCTGAAGCTTTCTTT.

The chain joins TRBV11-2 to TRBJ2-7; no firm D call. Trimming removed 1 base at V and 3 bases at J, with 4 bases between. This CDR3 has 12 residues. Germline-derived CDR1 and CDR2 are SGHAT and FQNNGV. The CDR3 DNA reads TGTGCCAGCAGCTTAGTGGGCTACGAGCAGTACTTC. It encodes CASSLVGYEQYF.

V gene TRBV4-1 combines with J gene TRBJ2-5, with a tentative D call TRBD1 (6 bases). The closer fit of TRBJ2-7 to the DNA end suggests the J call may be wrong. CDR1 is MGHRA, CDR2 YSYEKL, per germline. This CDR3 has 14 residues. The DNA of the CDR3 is TGCGCCAGCAGCCAAACAGGGACGGGTTACGAGCAGTACTTC. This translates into CASSQTGTGYEQYF.

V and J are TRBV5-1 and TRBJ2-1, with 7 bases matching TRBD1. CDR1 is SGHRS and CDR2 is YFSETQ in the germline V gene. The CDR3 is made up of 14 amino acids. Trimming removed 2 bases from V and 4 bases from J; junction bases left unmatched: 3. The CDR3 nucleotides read TGCGCCAGCAGCTTCGGGACAGAATACAATGAGCAGTTCTTC. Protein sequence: CASSFGTEYNEQFF.

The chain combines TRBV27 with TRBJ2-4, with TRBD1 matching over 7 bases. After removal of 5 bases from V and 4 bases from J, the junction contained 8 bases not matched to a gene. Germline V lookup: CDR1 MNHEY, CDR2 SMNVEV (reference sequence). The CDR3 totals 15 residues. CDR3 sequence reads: CASSERDSHKNIQYF. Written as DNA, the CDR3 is TGTGCCAGCAGTGAACGGGACAGCCATAAAAACATTCAGTACTTC.

The CDR3 region is CASRNTRGLAVSGELFF. DNA for the CDR3: TGTGCCAGTAGAAACACCCGAGGACTAGCGGTCTCCGGGGAGCTGTTTTTT. V usage is TRBV19 and J usage is TRBJ2-2, with 10 nucleotides matching TRBD2. V lost 6 bases to trimming and J lost 6 bases; unmatched junction nucleotides: 13. The CDR3 totals 17 residues. Germline V gene data show CDR1 as LNHDA and CDR2 as SQIVND (reference sequence).

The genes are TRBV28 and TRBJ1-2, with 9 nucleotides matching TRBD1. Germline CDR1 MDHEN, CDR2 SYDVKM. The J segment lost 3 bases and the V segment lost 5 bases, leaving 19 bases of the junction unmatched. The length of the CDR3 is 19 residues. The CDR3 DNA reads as TGTGCCAGCAGTCCCCAAGGTGTTGGGACAGGGTTTGGGGACTATGGCTACACCTTC. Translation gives CASSPQGVGTGFGDYGYTF.

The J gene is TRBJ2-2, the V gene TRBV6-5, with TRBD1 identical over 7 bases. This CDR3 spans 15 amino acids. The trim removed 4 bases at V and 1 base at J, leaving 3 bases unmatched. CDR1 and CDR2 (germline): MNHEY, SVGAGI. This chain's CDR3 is CASSFRGMNTGELFF. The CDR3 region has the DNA TGTGCCAGCAGTTTCAGGGGGATGAACACCGGGGAGCTGTTTTTT.

CDR3 nucleotide sequence: TGTGCCAGCACCCCCTGGGACAGGGCCTACAATGAGCAGTTCTTC. Residues: CASTPWDRAYNEQFF. The J gene is TRBJ2-1, the V gene TRBV28; 9 nucleotides align to TRBD1. Germline CDR1 reads MDHEN; CDR2 reads SYDVKM. The CDR3 contains 15 residues. V shed 7 bases, J shed 2 bases, and the junction held 6 bases outside the gene matches.

The CDR3 DNA is TGTGCCAGCAGGGTGGAGGCTAGCGGCTACGAGCAGTACTTC. Protein: CASRVEASGYEQYF. The chain has TRBV28 and TRBJ2-5, with TRBD2 matching over 7 bases. The last part of the DNA fits TRBJ2-7 better; the J call may be wrong. The CDR3 sequence is 14 residues long. Germline values: CDR1 MDHEN, CDR2 SYDVKM.

The CDR3 loop is CASSPWTPMNTEAFF. The DNA for the CDR3 is TGTGCCAGCAGTCCCTGGACACCTATGAACACTGAAGCTTTCTTT. This chain joins TRBV28 and TRBJ1-1, with D perhaps TRBD1 (5 bases). V was clipped by 5 bases and J by 0 bases, with 13 bases between them. CDR1 and CDR2 (germline): MDHEN, SYDVKM. The CDR3 length is 15 residues.

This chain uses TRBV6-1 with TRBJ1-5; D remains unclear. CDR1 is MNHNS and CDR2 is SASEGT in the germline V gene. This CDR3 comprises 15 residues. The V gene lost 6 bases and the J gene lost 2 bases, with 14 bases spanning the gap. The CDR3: CASRLRIGGNQPQHF. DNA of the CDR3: TGTGCCAGCAGGTTAAGGATCGGGGGCAATCAGCCCCAGCATTTT.

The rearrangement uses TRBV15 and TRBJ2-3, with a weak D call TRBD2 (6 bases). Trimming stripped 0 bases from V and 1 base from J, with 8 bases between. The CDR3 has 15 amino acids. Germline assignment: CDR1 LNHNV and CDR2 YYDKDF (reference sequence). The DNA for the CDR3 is TGTGCCACCAGCAGAGATCCTAGCGGCACAGATACGCAGTATTTT. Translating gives CATSRDPSGTDTQYF.

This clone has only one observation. The CDR3 here is CASSLGVPYEQYF. Here the CDR3 DNA reads TGTGCCAGCAGCTTGGGAGTACCCTACGAGCAGTACTTC. This chain links TRBV11-2 with TRBJ2-7; TRBD2 is a possible D gene (5 bases). Germline values: CDR1 SGHAT, CDR2 FQNNGV. Trimming took off 3 bases at V and 2 bases at J, with 8 bases between the two ends. This CDR3 region has 13 residues.